Detailed here is one T cell receptor (beta chain). Its specificity is unknown. UMI-labeled 5' RACE was used, and it produced the TCR beta libraries. From the 5' RACE reads, TCRdb lists one entry per CDR3 protein and no DNA. This listing includes about 6,200 distinct CDR3 sequences. These data come from a study of human CD8 memory T cell subsets. This CDR3 region has 13 residues. The V gene's germline CDR1 is GTSNPN and CDR2 SVGIG (reference sequence). Overall study findings and caveats: The sequencing covered T cell receptor beta chains alone. Chao1-based estimation suggested that stem-like memory T cells exhibit greater diversity than precursor exhausted T cells.

This rearrangement joins TRBV30 to TRBJ2-2; TCRdb's D call, TRBD1, is unchecked because there is no DNA. Sequences were obtained from CD8+ effector memory T cells (TEM) sorted from PBMCs. This sample's subset: effector memory CD8 T cells, CCR7- CD45RO+ CD95+. This clonotype was obtained from a human donor in good health. CDR3 amino acids: CAWSPQGTGELFF.